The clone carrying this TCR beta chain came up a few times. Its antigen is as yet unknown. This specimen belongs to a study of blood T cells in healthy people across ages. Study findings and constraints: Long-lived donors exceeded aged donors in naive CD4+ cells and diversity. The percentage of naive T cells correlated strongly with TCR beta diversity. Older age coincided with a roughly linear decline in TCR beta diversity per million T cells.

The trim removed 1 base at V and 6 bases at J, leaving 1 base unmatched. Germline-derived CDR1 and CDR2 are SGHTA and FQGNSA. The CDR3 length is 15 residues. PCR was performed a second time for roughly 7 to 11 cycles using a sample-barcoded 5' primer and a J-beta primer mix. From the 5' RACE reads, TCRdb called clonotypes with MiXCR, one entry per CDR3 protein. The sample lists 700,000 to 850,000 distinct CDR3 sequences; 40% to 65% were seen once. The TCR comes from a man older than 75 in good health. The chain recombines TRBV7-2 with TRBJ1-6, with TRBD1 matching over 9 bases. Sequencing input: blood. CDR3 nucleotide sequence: TGTGCCAGCAGCTTAGGGGACAGGGTTAATTCACCCCTCCACTTT. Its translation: CASSLGDRVNSPLHF.